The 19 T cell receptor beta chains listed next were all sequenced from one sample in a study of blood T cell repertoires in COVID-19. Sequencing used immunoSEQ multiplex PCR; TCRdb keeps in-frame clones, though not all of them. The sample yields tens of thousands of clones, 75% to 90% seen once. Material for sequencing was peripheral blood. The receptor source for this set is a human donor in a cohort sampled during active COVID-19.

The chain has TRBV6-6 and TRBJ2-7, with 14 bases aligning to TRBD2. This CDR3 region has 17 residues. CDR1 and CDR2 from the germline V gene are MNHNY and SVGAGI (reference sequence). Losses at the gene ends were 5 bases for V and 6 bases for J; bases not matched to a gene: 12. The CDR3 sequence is CASSPRLAGGLGGEQYF. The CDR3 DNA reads TGTGCCAGCAGTCCCCGACTAGCGGGAGGGCTGGGGGGCGAGCAGTACTTC.

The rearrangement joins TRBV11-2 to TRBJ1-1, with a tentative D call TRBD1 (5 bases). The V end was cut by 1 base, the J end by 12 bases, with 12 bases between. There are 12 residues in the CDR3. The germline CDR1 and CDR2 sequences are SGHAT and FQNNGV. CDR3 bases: TGTGCCAGCAGCTTAGGCTTGGGGGGATCTTTCTTT. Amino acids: CASSLGLGGSFF.

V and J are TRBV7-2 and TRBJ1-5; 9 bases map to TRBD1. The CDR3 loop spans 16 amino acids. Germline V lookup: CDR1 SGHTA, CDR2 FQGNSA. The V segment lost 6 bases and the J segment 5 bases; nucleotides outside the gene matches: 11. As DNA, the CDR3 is TGTGCCAGCAGTCGTCGACAGGGGGATTTGGATCAGCCCCAGCATTTT. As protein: CASSRRQGDLDQPQHF.

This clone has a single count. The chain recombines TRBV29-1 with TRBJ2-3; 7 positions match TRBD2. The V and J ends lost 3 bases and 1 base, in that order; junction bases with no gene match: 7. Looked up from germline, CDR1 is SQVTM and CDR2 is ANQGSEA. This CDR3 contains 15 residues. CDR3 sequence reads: CSVDLGREGTDTQYF. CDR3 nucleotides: TGCAGCGTTGATCTGGGGAGGGAAGGCACAGATACGCAGTATTTT.

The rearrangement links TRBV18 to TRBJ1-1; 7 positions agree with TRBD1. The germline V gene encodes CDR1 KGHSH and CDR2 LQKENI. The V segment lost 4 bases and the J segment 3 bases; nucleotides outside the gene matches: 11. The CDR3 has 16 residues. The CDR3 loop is CASSRARQGRDTEAFF. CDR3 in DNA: TGTGCCAGCTCACGCGCCAGACAGGGACGTGACACTGAAGCTTTCTTT.

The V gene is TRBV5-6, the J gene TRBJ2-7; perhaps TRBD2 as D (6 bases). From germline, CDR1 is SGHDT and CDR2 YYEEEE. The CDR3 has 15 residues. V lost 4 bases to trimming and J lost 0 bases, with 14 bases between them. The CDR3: CASSLGGASSYEQYF. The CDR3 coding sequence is TGTGCCAGCAGCCTGGGCGGGGCAAGCTCCTACGAGCAGTACTTC.

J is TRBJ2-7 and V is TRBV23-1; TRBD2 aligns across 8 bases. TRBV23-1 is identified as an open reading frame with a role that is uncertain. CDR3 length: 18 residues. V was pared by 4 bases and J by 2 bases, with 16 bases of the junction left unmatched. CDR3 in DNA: TGCGCCAGCAGTCCCGGACTAGCCTACCGATCTGCTACCTACGAGCAGTACTTC. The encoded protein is CASSPGLAYRSATYEQYF.

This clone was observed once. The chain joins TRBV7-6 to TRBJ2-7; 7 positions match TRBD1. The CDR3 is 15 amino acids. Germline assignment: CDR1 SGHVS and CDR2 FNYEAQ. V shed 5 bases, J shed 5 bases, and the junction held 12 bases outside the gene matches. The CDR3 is CASSRGQPGRNEQYF. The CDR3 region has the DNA TGTGCCAGCAGCCGGGGACAGCCGGGGAGAAACGAGCAGTACTTC.

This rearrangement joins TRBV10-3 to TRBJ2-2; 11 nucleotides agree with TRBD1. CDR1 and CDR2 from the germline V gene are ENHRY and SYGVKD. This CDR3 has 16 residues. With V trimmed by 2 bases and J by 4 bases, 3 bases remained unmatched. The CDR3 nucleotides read TGTGCCATCAGTGAGGAAGGACAGGGGGCCACCGGGGAGCTGTTTTTT. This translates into CAISEEGQGATGELFF.

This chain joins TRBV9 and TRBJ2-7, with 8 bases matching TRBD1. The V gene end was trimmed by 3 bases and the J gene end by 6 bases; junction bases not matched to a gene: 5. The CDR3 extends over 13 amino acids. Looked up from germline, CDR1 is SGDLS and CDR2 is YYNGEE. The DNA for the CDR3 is TGTGCCAGCAGCGGGACAGGGTCCCTCGAGCAGTACTTC. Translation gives CASSGTGSLEQYF.

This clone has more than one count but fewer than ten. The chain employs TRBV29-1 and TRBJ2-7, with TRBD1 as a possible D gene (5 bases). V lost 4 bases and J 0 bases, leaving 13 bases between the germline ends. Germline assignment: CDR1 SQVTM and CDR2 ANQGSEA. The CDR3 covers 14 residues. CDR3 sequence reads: CSVGTGVSSYEQYF. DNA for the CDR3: TGCAGCGTTGGAACAGGCGTTAGCTCCTACGAGCAGTACTTC.

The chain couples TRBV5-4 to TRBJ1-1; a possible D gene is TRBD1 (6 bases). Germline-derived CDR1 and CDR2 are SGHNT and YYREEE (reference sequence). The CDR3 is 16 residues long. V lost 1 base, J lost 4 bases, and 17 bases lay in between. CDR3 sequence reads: CASSLKAGVPSTEAFF. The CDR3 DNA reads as TGTGCCAGCAGCTTGAAGGCAGGGGTTCCCTCCACTGAAGCTTTCTTT.

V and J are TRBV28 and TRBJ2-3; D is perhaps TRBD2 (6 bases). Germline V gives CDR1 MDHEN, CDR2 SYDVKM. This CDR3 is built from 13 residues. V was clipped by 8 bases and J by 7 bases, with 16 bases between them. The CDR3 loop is CASAGPSLYTQYF. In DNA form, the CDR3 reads TGTGCCAGCGCGGGACCGAGCCTCTATACGCAGTATTTT.

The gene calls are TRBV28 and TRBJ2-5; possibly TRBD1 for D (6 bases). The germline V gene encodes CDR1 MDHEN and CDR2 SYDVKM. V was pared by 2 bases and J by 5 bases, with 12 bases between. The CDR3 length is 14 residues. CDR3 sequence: CASSLRAGVETQYF. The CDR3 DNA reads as TGTGCCAGCAGTTTAAGGGCAGGGGTTGAGACCCAGTACTTC.

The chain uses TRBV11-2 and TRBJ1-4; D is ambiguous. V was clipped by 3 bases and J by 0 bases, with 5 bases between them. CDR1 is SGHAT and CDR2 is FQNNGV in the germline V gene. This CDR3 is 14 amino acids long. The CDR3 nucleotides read TGTGCCAGCAGCTTCAGCGCAACTAATGAAAAACTGTTTTTT. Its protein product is CASSFSATNEKLFF.

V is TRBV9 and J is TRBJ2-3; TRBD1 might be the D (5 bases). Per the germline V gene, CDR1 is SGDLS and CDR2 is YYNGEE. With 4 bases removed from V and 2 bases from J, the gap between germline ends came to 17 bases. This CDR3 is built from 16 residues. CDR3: CASSSGHSRVTDTQYF. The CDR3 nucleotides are TGTGCCAGCAGCTCAGGGCACTCCAGGGTCACAGATACGCAGTATTTT.

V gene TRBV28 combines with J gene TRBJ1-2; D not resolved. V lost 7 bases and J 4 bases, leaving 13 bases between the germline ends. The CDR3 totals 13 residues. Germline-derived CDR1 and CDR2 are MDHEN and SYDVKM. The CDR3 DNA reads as TGTGCCAGCACTGGGAGGTCGGGCTATGGCTACACCTTC. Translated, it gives CASTGRSGYGYTF.

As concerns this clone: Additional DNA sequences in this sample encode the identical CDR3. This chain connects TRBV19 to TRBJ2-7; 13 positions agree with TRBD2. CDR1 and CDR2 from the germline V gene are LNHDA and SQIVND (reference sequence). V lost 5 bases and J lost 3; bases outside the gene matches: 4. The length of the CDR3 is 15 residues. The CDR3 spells CASSSRTSGSYEQYF. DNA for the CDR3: TGTGCCAGTAGTTCCCGGACTAGCGGGAGCTACGAGCAGTACTTC.

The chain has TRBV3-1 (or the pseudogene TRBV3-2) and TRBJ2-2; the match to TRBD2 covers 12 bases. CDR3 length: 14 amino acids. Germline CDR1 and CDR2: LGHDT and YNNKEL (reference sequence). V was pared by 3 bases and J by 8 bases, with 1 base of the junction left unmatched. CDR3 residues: CASSQTSGRGELFF. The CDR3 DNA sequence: TGTGCCAGCAGCCAGACTAGCGGGAGAGGGGAGCTGTTTTTT.